Reported below is one T cell receptor (beta chain). Its antigen is undetermined. This sample is part of a study of T cell responses to AZD1222 COVID-19 vaccine. Study conclusions and caveats: Just a handful of AZD1222 recipients tested seropositive at baseline.

This table comes from immunoSEQ multiplex PCR, and its TCRdb copy is limited to in-frame clones, with some not included. The sample includes around 97,000 clones, 90% of them seen just once. The CDR3 runs 13 residues. Germline V gene data show CDR1 as SGHRS and CDR2 as YFSETQ. Trimming took 4 bases from V and 6 from J, leaving 13 bases between them. The starting material was peripheral blood, obtained on day 0 of AZD1222 vaccination. The TCR originated in an adult in good health. This sequence joins TRBV5-1 and TRBJ1-2, with D maybe TRBD1 (5 bases). The CDR3 region has the DNA TGCGCCAGCAGCACCGCAGGGTCTGATGGCTACACCTTC. Its protein is CASSTAGSDGYTF.